This entry describes one TCR beta chain. The entry originates in a study of blood T cell repertoires in COVID-19. Clones were sequenced by immunoSEQ multiplex PCR, and TCRdb holds only the in-frame ones, with some missing. The sample lists fewer than 250,000 clones; over 75% were seen once. Trimming stripped 1 base from V and 6 bases from J, with 16 bases between. The CDR3 is 15 amino acids. Germline assignment: CDR1 LNHNV and CDR2 YYDKDF (reference sequence). The chain has TRBV15 and TRBJ2-7, with D perhaps matching TRBD2 (6 bases). Input material: PBMCs or T cells enriched from blood (not recorded which). The source is a young woman who had been exposed to COVID-19. For the CDR3, the DNA is TGTGCCACCAGCAGAGGAGGAGGGCCGGCTACCGAGCAGTACTTC. It is translated as CATSRGGGPATEQYF.